The 10 T cell receptor beta chains presented below share a single source sample, sequenced in a study of shared clonotypes between healthy human individuals. Clones were sequenced by immunoSEQ multiplex PCR, and TCRdb holds only the in-frame ones, with some missing. The table records 1.5 million to 2.5 million clones, over 85% of them present only once. Naivety among CD8 cells was defined by CD45RO negativity and positive CCR7 selection, thereby excluding terminally differentiated effector memory CD45RA+ cells. The material sequenced was naive CD8+ T cells sorted from blood. These receptors came from a young man in good health.

This clone has only one observation. This sample also contains other DNA sequences that code for the same CDR3. V gene TRBV11-3 combines with J gene TRBJ2-2; no firm D call. The CDR3 length is 14 residues. The V gene's germline CDR1 is SGHNT and CDR2 YENEEA. Trimming removed 1 base from V and 1 base from J, with 4 bases in between. The DNA for the CDR3 is TGTGCCAGCAGCTTAGGACAGAACACCGGGGAGCTGTTTTTT. Protein product: CASSLGQNTGELFF.

The chain links TRBV30 to TRBJ1-4, with D unresolved. Germline-derived CDR1 and CDR2 are GTSNPN and SVGIG (reference sequence). The CDR3 totals 13 residues. Trimming removed 8 bases from V and 4 bases from J, with 14 bases in between. This CDR3 is CAQQQDVNEKLFF. The DNA of the CDR3 is TGTGCCCAACAACAAGACGTTAATGAAAAACTGTTTTTT.

The genes are TRBV5-1 and TRBJ2-2, with 7 nucleotides matching TRBD2. The junction had 7 bases not matched to a gene; V was cut back by 2 bases and J by 6 bases. CDR3 length equals 15 residues. From germline, CDR1 is SGHRS and CDR2 YFSETQ. CDR3 sequence (DNA): TGCGCCAGCAGCTTTCGGGGAGGGCCGCCCGGGGAGCTGTTTTTT. Amino acid sequence: CASSFRGGPPGELFF.

The genes are TRBV6-6 and TRBJ2-7, with TRBD1 as a possible D gene (6 bases). CDR1 MNHNY and CDR2 SVGAGI come from the germline V gene (reference sequence). V was cut by 7 bases and J by 5 bases, with 18 bases left in between. The CDR3 covers 14 residues. CDR3 coding DNA: TGTGCCAGCAACATACAGGGTTTGAACGACGAGCAGTACTTC. Residues: CASNIQGLNDEQYF.

This chain joins TRBV7-2 and TRBJ1-2; a possible D gene is TRBD1 (5 bases). This CDR3 spans 13 amino acids. The V gene's germline CDR1 is SGHTA and CDR2 FQGNSA. Trimming removed 4 bases from V and 5 bases from J, with 11 bases in between. The CDR3: CASSYGTGYGYTF. The DNA for the CDR3 is TGTGCCAGCAGCTATGGGACGGGGTATGGCTACACCTTC.

The chain employs TRBV7-8 and TRBJ2-7; a possible D gene is TRBD1 (5 bases). The germline CDR1 and CDR2 sequences are SGHVS and FQNEAQ. Trimming stripped 0 bases from V and 0 bases from J, with 9 bases between. CDR3 length: 15 residues. DNA of the CDR3: TGTGCCAGCAGCTTAGCCAGGGCCAGCTCCTACGAGCAGTACTTC. Translating it yields CASSLARASSYEQYF.

The CDR3 protein is CASSAPSGTEQFF. In nucleotides, the CDR3 is TGTGCCAGCAGCGCCCCTAGCGGGACAGAGCAGTTCTTC. V usage is TRBV7-9 and J usage is TRBJ2-1; 9 nucleotides match TRBD2. V was pared by 5 bases and J by 10 bases, with 6 bases of the junction left unmatched. From germline, CDR1 is SEHNR and CDR2 FQNEAQ (reference sequence). The CDR3 spans 13 residues.

V and J are TRBV6-5 and TRBJ1-1, with D possibly TRBD1 on 5 matching bases. CDR3 length: 13 amino acids. The V end lost 2 bases, the J end lost 11 bases, and 15 bases lay between the germline ends. CDR1 is MNHEY, CDR2 SVGAGI, per germline. The CDR3 region is CASSYQTLGVAFF. CDR3 DNA: TGTGCCAGCAGTTACCAAACCCTGGGGGTGGCTTTCTTT.

The V and J genes are TRBV11-2 and TRBJ2-7, with D possibly TRBD2 on 6 matching bases. V was trimmed by 0 bases and J by 3 bases, leaving 24 bases between them. CDR1 SGHAT and CDR2 FQNNGV come from the germline V gene. The CDR3 loop spans 19 amino acids. CDR3 DNA: TGTGCCAGCAGCTTAGATCCGGGGGACCCAAACCAGCGCTACTACGAGCAGTACTTC. This sequence encodes CASSLDPGDPNQRYYEQYF.

The V and J genes are TRBV6-5 and TRBJ2-1; D is possibly TRBD2 (5 bases). The CDR3 sequence is 11 residues long. V lost 6 bases, J lost 9 bases, and 9 bases lay in between. CDR1 is MNHEY, CDR2 SVGAGI, per germline. The CDR3 region is CASSGNSEQFF. DNA for the CDR3: TGTGCCAGCAGCGGGAATAGTGAGCAGTTCTTC.